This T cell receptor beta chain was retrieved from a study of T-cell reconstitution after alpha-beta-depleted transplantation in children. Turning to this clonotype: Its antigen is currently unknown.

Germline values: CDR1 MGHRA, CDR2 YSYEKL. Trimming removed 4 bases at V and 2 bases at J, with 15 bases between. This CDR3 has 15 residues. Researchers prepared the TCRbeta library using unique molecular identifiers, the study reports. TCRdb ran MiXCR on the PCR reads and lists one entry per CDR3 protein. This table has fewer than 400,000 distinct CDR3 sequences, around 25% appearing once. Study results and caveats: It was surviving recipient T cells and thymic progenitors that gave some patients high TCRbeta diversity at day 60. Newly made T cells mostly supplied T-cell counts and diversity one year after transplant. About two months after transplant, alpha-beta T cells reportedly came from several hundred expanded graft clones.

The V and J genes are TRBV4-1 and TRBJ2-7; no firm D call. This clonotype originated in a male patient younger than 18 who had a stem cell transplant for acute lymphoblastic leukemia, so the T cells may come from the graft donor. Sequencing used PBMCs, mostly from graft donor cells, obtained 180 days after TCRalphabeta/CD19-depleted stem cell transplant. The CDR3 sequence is CASSPPEAVPYEQYF. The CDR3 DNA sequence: TGCGCCAGCAGCCCCCCAGAGGCGGTGCCCTACGAGCAGTACTTC.